Shown below are 17 T cell receptor beta chains from a single sample sequenced in a study of siplizumab effects on memory and regulatory T cells. TCRdb keeps only in-frame clones here, not all; method: immunoSEQ multiplex PCR. The sample holds about 94,000 clones, approximately 93% seen once. Sequenced material: non-Treg CD4+ T cells sorted from blood. These receptors were obtained from a human donor in good health.

CDR3 sequence reads: CASSTFSRGAAYEQYF. In DNA, the CDR3 is TGTGCCAGTAGTACGTTTAGTCGCGGGGCGGCCTACGAGCAGTACTTC. V and J are TRBV19 and TRBJ2-7; tentative D call: TRBD2 (6 bases). The germline V gene encodes CDR1 LNHDA and CDR2 SQIVND (reference sequence). The V end lost 4 bases, the J end lost 2 bases, and 18 bases lay between the germline ends. CDR3 size: 16 residues. The variable domain in full, completed from reference TRBV19 and TRBJ2-7, reads DGGITQSPKYLFRKEGQNVTLSCEQNLNHDAMYWYRQDPGQGLRLIYYSQIVNDFQKGDIAEGYSVSREKKESFPLTVTSAQKNPTAFYLCASSTFSRGAAYEQYFGPGTRLTVT.

The chain recombines TRBV5-6 with TRBJ2-3; no clear D. The CDR3 loop spans 15 amino acids. Trimming cost V 6 bases and J 2 bases, with 16 bases left between them. Germline CDR1 reads SGHDT; CDR2 reads YYEEEE. The CDR3 DNA is TGTGCCAGCACCCGACCCGCGAAAGACACAGATACGCAGTATTTT. Its translation: CASTRPAKDTDTQYF.

V and J are TRBV4-1 and TRBJ2-3; D perhaps matches TRBD1 (6 bases). Trimming left V 6 bases short and J 6 bases short, with 13 bases between. The CDR3 is 13 amino acids. CDR1 is MGHRA and CDR2 is YSYEKL in the germline V gene. As DNA, the CDR3 is TGCGCCAGCAGTCCAAGAACAGGGGATACGCAGTATTTT. The encoded protein is CASSPRTGDTQYF.

The rearrangement joins TRBV10-3 to TRBJ2-7, with 8 bases lining up with TRBD1. CDR3 length equals 17 residues. V was clipped by 0 bases and J by 2 bases; unmatched bases: 9. Germline CDR1 is ENHRY and CDR2 is SYGVKD. DNA of the CDR3: TGTGCCATCAGTGAGTCCCGAGGACAGGGTATAGCCTACGAGCAGTACTTC. Translated: CAISESRGQGIAYEQYF.

This chain uses TRBV7-9 with TRBJ2-5; the match to TRBD2 covers 7 bases. This CDR3 spans 14 amino acids. The V gene's germline CDR1 is SEHNR and CDR2 FQNEAQ (reference sequence). Trimming took 2 bases from V and 3 from J; bases not matched to a gene: 3. The DNA of the CDR3 is TGTGCCAGCAGCTTAAGGCTAGCGGAAGAGACCCAGTACTTC. Translation: CASSLRLAEETQYF.

The gene calls are TRBV15 and TRBJ2-7, with 9 bases fitting TRBD1. The CDR3 has 14 residues. Trimming at V came to 3 bases and at J to 2 bases, leaving 2 bases not matched to a gene. The germline gives CDR1 LNHNV, CDR2 YYDKDF (reference sequence). The CDR3 here is CATSSGQGPYEQYF. CDR3 coding DNA: TGTGCCACCAGCAGCGGACAGGGGCCCTACGAGCAGTACTTC.

This clone was detected only once. The chain uses TRBV19 and TRBJ2-3; 11 nucleotides line up with TRBD2. This CDR3 has 16 residues. Germline V gene lookup returns CDR1 LNHDA and CDR2 SQIVND (reference sequence). Trimming at V came to 1 base and at J to 2 bases, leaving 2 bases not matched to a gene. The CDR3 DNA follows: TGTGCCAGTAGTATAGGACTAGCGGGGATCACAGATACGCAGTATTTT. Translated, it gives CASSIGLAGITDTQYF.

The V call is TRBV6-1, the J call TRBJ2-7; 8 nucleotides line up with TRBD2. Germline lookup yields CDR1 MNHNS and CDR2 SASEGT. V lost 4 bases, J lost 4 bases, and 18 bases stayed unmatched. The CDR3 contains 18 residues. The CDR3 here is CASSVGSGSRSGSYEQYF. The CDR3 nucleotides are TGTGCCAGCAGTGTCGGCAGCGGGAGTCGTAGTGGTTCATACGAGCAGTACTTC.

J is TRBJ1-6 and V is TRBV5-1, with D perhaps TRBD1 (5 bases). The CDR3 is 15 amino acids. Germline V gene sequence: CDR1 SGHRS, CDR2 YFSETQ. Trimming stripped 0 bases from V and 7 bases from J, with 11 bases between. The CDR3, as DNA: TGCGCCAGCAGCTTGGAAGGGGTGGAAAATTCACCCCTCCACTTT. It encodes CASSLEGVENSPLHF.

This sequence joins TRBV6-5 and TRBJ1-2, with D unresolved. CDR1 is MNHEY, CDR2 SVGAGI, per germline. V was clipped by 6 bases and J by 0 bases, with 11 bases between them. CDR3 length: 14 residues. The CDR3 DNA is TGTGCCAGCAGGACCGGCGGAACTAACTATGGCTACACCTTC. Translating gives CASRTGGTNYGYTF.

CDR3 DNA: TGTGCCAGCAGTATGGTAGGACTGAACACTGAAGCTTTCTTT. Protein product: CASSMVGLNTEAFF. This chain uses TRBV28 with TRBJ1-1; D gene ambiguous. Trimming removed 5 bases at V and 0 bases at J, with 10 bases between. This CDR3 has 14 residues. CDR1 is MDHEN and CDR2 is SYDVKM in the germline V gene.

The chain combines TRBV5-1 with TRBJ2-5; 15 nucleotides line up with TRBD2. This CDR3 region has 19 residues. J lost 5 bases, V lost 4 bases, and 15 bases had no gene match. Germline V gene lookup returns CDR1 SGHRS and CDR2 YFSETQ. The CDR3 DNA follows: TGCGCCAGCAGCGGGGGGACTAGCGGGAGGCCTGCCTACGGGGAGACCCAGTACTTC. This sequence encodes CASSGGTSGRPAYGETQYF.

In this sample, this clone turned up a few times. V is TRBV19 and J is TRBJ2-7; possibly TRBD2 for D (5 bases). Trimming took 3 bases from V and 2 from J, leaving 14 bases between them. Germline V lookup: CDR1 LNHDA, CDR2 SQIVND (reference sequence). This CDR3 comprises 15 residues. CDR3 coding DNA: TGTGCCAGTAGTATGTCTGGCGGGCCAGCCTACGAGCAGTACTTC. Protein: CASSMSGGPAYEQYF.

V gene TRBV4-1 combines with J gene TRBJ1-1, with D tentatively TRBD1 (6 bases). The V and J ends lost 0 bases and 11 bases respectively, with 16 bases between them. The CDR3 sequence is 14 residues long. Germline assignment: CDR1 MGHRA and CDR2 YSYEKL. The CDR3 coding sequence is TGCGCCAGCAGCCAAGAGAGGGGGGCCAGTGGGGCTTTCTTT. Amino acids: CASSQERGASGAFF.

DNA for the CDR3: TGTGCCAGTAGTAAGACAGGGGTGTACGAGCAGTACTTC. It translates to CASSKTGVYEQYF. The gene calls are TRBV19 and TRBJ2-7, with 8 positions matching TRBD1. Trimming at V came to 4 bases and at J to 4 bases, leaving 3 bases not matched to a gene. The CDR3 is 13 amino acids. The V gene's germline CDR1 is LNHDA and CDR2 SQIVND (reference sequence). Filled out from reference TRBV19 and TRBJ2-7, the complete variable domain reads DGGITQSPKYLFRKEGQNVTLSCEQNLNHDAMYWYRQDPGQGLRLIYYSQIVNDFQKGDIAEGYSVSREKKESFPLTVTSAQKNPTAFYLCASSKTGVYEQYFGPGTRLTVT.

This chain connects TRBV28 to TRBJ2-3; the match to TRBD2 covers 12 bases. Unmatched junction bases numbered 12, after V lost 5 bases and J lost 6 bases. The CDR3 extends over 17 amino acids. Germline lookup yields CDR1 MDHEN and CDR2 SYDVKM. DNA of the CDR3: TGTGCCAGCAGTGGCGATGTCCTAGCGGGAGGGAGGGATACGCAGTATTTT. It is translated as CASSGDVLAGGRDTQYF.

This chain links TRBV19 with TRBJ1-1; 7 bases align to TRBD1. The CDR3 has 16 residues. From germline, CDR1 is LNHDA and CDR2 SQIVND (reference sequence). Losses at the gene ends were 7 bases for V and 0 bases for J; bases not matched to a gene: 11. The CDR3: CASTPRDRTVNTEAFF. The CDR3 region has the DNA TGTGCCAGTACCCCTCGGGACAGAACGGTGAACACTGAAGCTTTCTTT.